This TCR beta chain is drawn from a study of cytomegalovirus exposure and HLA in healthy donors (dated by TCRdb to about 2017). In terms of the full investigation: According to a later analysis, one platform produced both the 110 or so validation repertoires and the 730 or so repertoires of the first cohort. The study was designed to test whether signatures of past pathogen exposure could be identified by cataloging public T cell receptors. Besides the first cohort of some 670 subjects, a separate validation cohort made up of over a hundred different subjects was used. To predict cytomegalovirus infection status, the study brought together high-throughput TCR immunosequencing, statistical association of individual TCRs with disease status, and machine learning.

Library preparation was by the immunoSEQ multiplex PCR assay. In the paper's pipeline: A statistical classification framework was built to diagnose cytomegalovirus status from the catalog of TCR beta chain sequences. As stored in TCRdb, this immuneACCESS dataset retains in-frame rearrangements with V and J assigned. A fraction of the clones does not appear; measured against another copy, unresolved V genes explain less than half of the discrepancy, and the remainder lacks a known reason. V, J and clone size were drawn from that table, and D and trimming were deduced from the DNA. This sample has roughly 300,000 clones in its table, and about nine tenths of those were observed once. The top ten clones comprise approximately 0.84% of the sample. The germline V end is reduced by 5 bases and the J end by 4 bases; junction bases left unmatched: 11. Its CDR3 holds 16 amino acids, cysteine through phenylalanine. Only CDR3 DNA remains: 48 bases, in frame from the first base. CDR1 and CDR2 are drawn from the germline V gene: SGHRS, YFSETQ.

With respect to this clone: This receptor's antigen is unknown. No clone much larger than this one lies a single base away; base qualities are absent.

The donors belonged to the validation cohort of 120 subjects, which was separate from the 666-subject first cohort. General study outcomes and caveats: It was suggested by the authors that the approach could potentially be generalized to other disease states and immunological phenotypes. Most TCR sequences were seen in very few donors, while some public TCRs were found in many individuals. A later analysis had no HLA typing for the validation cohort, so co-occurrence there was scored across all 110 or so repertoires. A few of the identified cytomegalovirus-associated TCR beta chains were confirmed in vitro to be specific for cytomegalovirus antigens. Of the cluster scores, 94% were above 0 in a later analysis, which found that TCRs clustered in the first cohort also tended to co-occur in the approximately 120 validation repertoires. The classifier was reported to diagnose cytomegalovirus status with high specificity and sensitivity in both the original and validation cohorts. The study gave a list of some 150 TCR beta chains associated with cytomegalovirus.

In this chain, TRBV5-1 is recombined with TRBJ1-5, and TRBD1 matches 8 of the central bases. Sequencing used PBMCs. This clonotype originated in a woman between 18 and 30 years old in good health and CMV-seronegative. The sequenced DNA: TGCGCCAGCAGGGAGGGGGCAGGGGGCAGTAATCAGCCCCAGCATTTT. It translates to CASREGAGGSNQPQHF.